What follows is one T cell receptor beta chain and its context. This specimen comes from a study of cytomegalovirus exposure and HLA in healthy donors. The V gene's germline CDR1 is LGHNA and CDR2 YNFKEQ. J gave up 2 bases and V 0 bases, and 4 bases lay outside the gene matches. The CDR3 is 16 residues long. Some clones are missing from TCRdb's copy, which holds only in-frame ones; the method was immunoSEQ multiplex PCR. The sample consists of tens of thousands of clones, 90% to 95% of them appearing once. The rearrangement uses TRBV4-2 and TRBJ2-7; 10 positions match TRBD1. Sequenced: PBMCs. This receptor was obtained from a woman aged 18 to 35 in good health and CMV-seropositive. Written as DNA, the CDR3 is TGTGCCAGCAGCCAAGATTGGGGACAGGGGCCCTACGAGCAGTACTTC. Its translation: CASSQDWGQGPYEQYF.